The rows below give T cell receptor beta chains drawn from one sample of a study of cytomegalovirus exposure and HLA in healthy donors. Some clones are missing from TCRdb's copy, which holds only in-frame ones; the method was immunoSEQ multiplex PCR. The sample has 90,000 to 100,000 clones, approximately 71% seen once. The sample taken for sequencing was PBMCs. The receptors were sampled from a female donor in good health and CMV-seronegative. CDR3s include the opening cysteine and the closing phenylalanine or tryptophan. Fields, in order: D gene, J gene, CDR3 length, clone size, V gene, CDR3 DNA, CDR3 protein. The D gene is left open where the match is weak. Expanded clones are given a class, and other clones once, few, many or no size at all.

. | TRBJ2-7 | 13 | few | TRBV7-9 | TGTGCCAGCACTCAGGCGGGGCTCTCCGAGCAGTACTTC | CASTQAGLSEQYF
. | TRBJ1-2 | 16 | . | TRBV7-3 | TGTGCCAGCAGCTTAATCCCCGCCGACAGCCACTATGGCTACACCTTC | CASSLIPADSHYGYTF
. | TRBJ2-1 | 15 | . | TRBV5-1 | TGCGCCAGTAGCTTGGTCCCGGGGGGCGGAAATGAGCAGTTCTTC | CASSLVPGGGNEQFF
TRBD1 | TRBJ2-7 | 19 | few | TRBV5-4 | TGTGCCAGCAGCCCCCGCCGGACAGGGGGACCACCCTTCTCCTACGAGCAGTACTTC | CASSPRRTGGPPFSYEQYF
TRBD1 | TRBJ1-5 | 15 | . | TRBV19 | TGTGCCAGTAACTCGGGACAGGGATTCAATCAGCCCCAGCATTTT | CASNSGQGFNQPQHF
. | TRBJ2-7 | 15 | . | TRBV4-1 | TGCGCCAGCAGCCCCTCTTGGCAGGGCGGATACGAGCAGTACTTC | CASSPSWQGGYEQYF
. | TRBJ2-5 | 11 | . | TRBV9 | TGTGCCAGCGGCGGAGGAGAGACCCAGTACTTC | CASGGGETQYF
. | TRBJ1-5 | 11 | . | TRBV2 | TGTGCCAGCAGTGAAGGCGGACAGAAGCATTTT | CASSEGGQKHF
TRBD2 | TRBJ2-7 | 16 | . | TRBV7-6 | TGTGCCAGCAGCGCCCCCGGGACTAGAGGGGCCTACGAGCAGTACTTC | CASSAPGTRGAYEQYF
TRBD1 | TRBJ1-4 | 14 | . | TRBV5-4 | TGTGCCAGCAGCGCGGGACAGGATAATGAAAAACTGTTTTTT | CASSAGQDNEKLFF
. | TRBJ2-1 | 12 | . | TRBV5-1 | TGCGCCAGCAGCTTGGCCCGTAATGAGCAGTTCTTC | CASSLARNEQFF
. | TRBJ2-7 | 16 | few | TRBV13 | TGTGCCAGCAGTGAAGGGACTGGCGGGGGCCCCGCCGAGCAGTACTTC | CASSEGTGGGPAEQYF
TRBD2 | TRBJ2-1 | 16 | . | TRBV7-3 | TGTGCCAGCAGCTCACAGCGGGAGGGCCGACGTAATGAGCAGTTCTTC | CASSSQREGRRNEQFF
TRBD1 | TRBJ2-7 | 16 | . | TRBV2 | TGTGCCAGCAGTGCGTTCAATTCGGGACAGGGGAACGAGCAGTACTTC | CASSAFNSGQGNEQYF
TRBD2 | TRBJ2-5 | 15 | . | TRBV28 | TGTGCCAGCAGTCCTCACCGGGGGGGGGTAGAGACCCAGTACTTC | CASSPHRGGVETQYF
. | TRBJ2-7 | 14 | . | TRBV5-1 | TGCGCCAGCAGCTTATCCCGACAGGTGAACGAGCAGTACTTC | CASSLSRQVNEQYF
TRBD1 | TRBJ1-1 | 17 | . | TRBV28 | TGTGCCAGCAGTCCCCCGGGACAGGGAGGTCGGGGCACTGAAGCTTTCTTT | CASSPPGQGGRGTEAFF
TRBD1 | TRBJ1-2 | 13 | . | TRBV14 | TGTGCCAGCAGCCTCCAACAGGGGTATGGCTACACCTTC | CASSLQQGYGYTF
TRBD1 | TRBJ2-1 | 16 | . | TRBV23-1 | TGCGCCAGCACCCAAGGTGATCCGACAGGGTACAATGAGCAGTTCTTC | CASTQGDPTGYNEQFF
. | TRBJ1-5 | 15 | few | TRBV7-9 | TGTGCCAGCAGCACTAGGACCGAGGGGGATCAGCCCCAGCATTTT | CASSTRTEGDQPQHF
. | TRBJ1-2 | 15 | . | TRBV5-8 | TGTGCCAGCAGCTTGGCGCAGGGAACTAACTATGGCTACACCTTC | CASSLAQGTNYGYTF
. | TRBJ1-3 | 13 | . | TRBV30 | TGTGCCTGGAGTGTCGGAGGGACAAACACCATATATTTT | CAWSVGGTNTIYF
. | TRBJ1-6 | 15 | . | TRBV6-1 | TGTGCCAGCAGCCCCGGACAGTTTAGGGGTTCACCCCTCCACTTT | CASSPGQFRGSPLHF
TRBD1 | TRBJ2-3 | 15 | . | TRBV27 | TGTGCCAGCAGTTCCCGGGACAGGGTACGAGATACGCAGTATTTT | CASSSRDRVRDTQYF
TRBD2 | TRBJ2-7 | 13 | . | TRBV11-2 | TGTGCCAGCAGCTTAGTGACTAGCCCCGAGCAGTACTTC | CASSLVTSPEQYF
TRBD1 | TRBJ2-5 | 14 | . | TRBV18 | TGTGCCAGCTCACCACCGGGACAGGGAGAGACCCAGTACTTC | CASSPPGQGETQYF
. | TRBJ2-1 | 13 | . | TRBV30 | TGTGCCTGGAGTTTCGCGGGGAGGAATGAGCAGTTCTTC | CAWSFAGRNEQFF
. | TRBJ2-7 | 13 | . | TRBV28 | TGTGCCAGCAGTCCCGCGGGTACCTACGAGCAGTACTTC | CASSPAGTYEQYF
. | TRBJ2-7 | 14 | . | TRBV7-3 | TGTGCCAGCAGCTCGACAGCCGTCTTCTACGAGCAGTACTTC | CASSSTAVFYEQYF
. | TRBJ2-3 | 15 | . | TRBV10-3 | TGTGCCATCAGCCGAGGGCAGGGGAGTGCAGATACGCAGTATTTT | CAISRGQGSADTQYF
. | TRBJ2-7 | 14 | . | TRBV28 | TGTGCCAGCACATCCTACAGGGTAGGCTACGAGCAGTACTTC | CASTSYRVGYEQYF
. | TRBJ1-4 | 14 | . | TRBV5-8 | TGTGCCAGCAGCAAAACAGCAACTAATGAAAAACTGTTTTTT | CASSKTATNEKLFF
. | TRBJ2-7 | 13 | few | TRBV19 | TGTGCCAGTAGACCCCGAGGGGGTCACGAGCAGTACTTC | CASRPRGGHEQYF
. | TRBJ2-7 | 12 | few | TRBV29-1 | TGCAGCGCCGCGGGGTTCTCCTACGAGCAGTACTTC | CSAAGFSYEQYF
. | TRBJ1-3 | 15 | . | TRBV11-3 | TGTGCCAGCAGCTTGCTCCGGGGGGTTGGAAACACCATATATTTT | CASSLLRGVGNTIYF
TRBD1 | TRBJ2-2 | 14 | . | TRBV6-1 | TGTGCCAGCAGAAGACAGGGGTACACCGGGGAGCTGTTTTTT | CASRRQGYTGELFF
. | TRBJ2-3 | 13 | . | TRBV6-1 | TGTGCCAGCAGCCCGATACTAGCAGATACGCAGTATTTT | CASSPILADTQYF
TRBD1 | TRBJ2-4 | 16 | once | TRBV7-3 | TGTGCCAGCAGCCCCAGGAGCGGGACAGGGAAAAACATTCAGTACTTC | CASSPRSGTGKNIQYF
. | TRBJ1-2 | 15 | . | TRBV29-1 | TGCAGCGTCCCTATTTTTCGGCAGGGAACCTATGGCTACACCTTC | CSVPIFRQGTYGYTF
. | TRBJ1-1 | 14 | . | TRBV6-1 | TGTGCCAGCAATAACCGGGACTCCAACACTGAAGCTTTCTTT | CASNNRDSNTEAFF
TRBD2 | TRBJ2-7 | 13 | . | TRBV18 | TGTGCCAGCTCACCCGGGGGGAACGCGGAGCAGTACTTC | CASSPGGNAEQYF
TRBD1 | TRBJ2-7 | 15 | . | TRBV9 | TGTGCCAGCAGCGTAGCGACAGGGCTTATTTACGAGCAGTACTTC | CASSVATGLIYEQYF
. | TRBJ1-5 | 14 | . | TRBV6-1 | TGTGCCAGCAGTCGTGGGGAGGGCCATCAGCCCCAGCATTTT | CASSRGEGHQPQHF
TRBD1 | TRBJ2-7 | 15 | . | TRBV18 | TGTGCCAGCTCGCAGGCACAGGGGGCCTCCTACGAGCAGTACTTC | CASSQAQGASYEQYF
TRBD2 | TRBJ2-1 | 17 | few | TRBV5-1 | TGCGCCAGCAGCTCGACTAGCGGGTATAAGTCCTACAATGAGCAGTTCTTC | CASSSTSGYKSYNEQFF
. | TRBJ2-3 | 14 | . | TRBV5-4 | TGTGCCAGCAGCTCGCGTGGGAGGTCAGATACGCAGTATTTT | CASSSRGRSDTQYF
TRBD2 | TRBJ2-1 | 15 | . | TRBV5-1 | TGCGCCAGCAGCGGAAGCGGGGGGGCCGTCCATGAGCAGTTCTTC | CASSGSGGAVHEQFF
TRBD2 | TRBJ2-4 | 14 | . | TRBV7-3 | TGTGCCAGCAGCTCTAGCGGGAGGGCAAACATTCAGTACTTC | CASSSSGRANIQYF
TRBD1 | TRBJ1-4 | 16 | . | TRBV2 | TGTGCCAGCAGTGAAGACTCCGGGACAGGGTACGAAAAACTGTTTTTT | CASSEDSGTGYEKLFF
. | TRBJ1-5 | 12 | . | TRBV6-1 | TGTGCCAGCTTTATAGGAGGGCAGCCCCAGCATTTT | CASFIGGQPQHF
TRBD2 | TRBJ2-7 | 13 | few | TRBV2 | TGTGCCAGCATTAAAGGCGGGAGCTACGAGCAGTACTTC | CASIKGGSYEQYF
. | TRBJ1-2 | 11 | few | TRBV19 | TGTGCCAGTACCCGACAAGGTGGCTACACCTTC | CASTRQGGYTF
. | TRBJ2-5 | 13 | once | TRBV10-3 | TGTGCCATCAGGGGACTTTGGGAAGAGACCCAGTACTTC | CAIRGLWEETQYF
TRBD2 | TRBJ2-1 | 16 | few | TRBV2 | TGTGCCAGCAGGGTTACTAGCGGGGGGGCAGGACGGGAGCAGTTCTTC | CASRVTSGGAGREQFF
TRBD1 | TRBJ2-7 | 17 | few | TRBV28 | TGTGCCAGCAGTTTCCCCACCGGGACAGGGAGTTTCTACGAGCAGTACTTC | CASSFPTGTGSFYEQYF
. | TRBJ1-1 | 15 | few | TRBV7-9 | TGTGCCAGCAGCGCTCGGGACAACGCTCTAGCTGAAGCTTTCTTT | CASSARDNALAEAFF